These 10 T cell receptor beta chains were all obtained from the same sample, sequenced in a study of tumor-infiltrating lymphocytes in glioblastoma multiforme. TCR beta libraries were built from RNA through three nested multiplex PCR rounds using modified ARM-PCR. A single record per CDR3 protein comes from TCRdb applying MiXCR to the multiplex PCR reads. The top ten clones hold roughly 33% of a sample with 25,000 to 35,000 distinct CDR3 sequences, approximately 66% of them seen once. Sample: brain tumor tissue. These receptors all come from a male donor with glioblastoma.

In the case of this clonotype: Without the conserved terminal phenylalanine or tryptophan, this CDR3 likely stems from a read error. The chain couples TRBV20-1 to TRBJ1-1, with 7 bases that match TRBD1. There are 14 residues in the CDR3. Germline V gene lookup returns CDR1 DFQATT and CDR2 SNEGSKA (reference sequence). CDR3 nucleotides: TGCAGAGCTGGAGTGGACAGGCTCAACACTGAAGCTTTCCTT. Translation: CRAGVDRLNTEAFL.

The genes are TRBV5-6 and TRBJ2-1; TRBD2 might be the D (5 bases). The CDR3 is 12 amino acids. The germline V gene encodes CDR1 SGHDT and CDR2 YYEEEE. V lost 3 bases and J lost 10, with 11 bases in between. The CDR3 here is CASSSGSGEQFF. DNA for the CDR3: TGTGCCAGCAGCTCTGGGTCGGGAGAGCAGTTCTTC. Full variable domain (remainder filled in from reference TRBV5-6 and TRBJ2-1): DAGVTQSPTHLIKTRGQQVTLRCSPKSGHDTVSWYQQALGQGPQFIFQYYEEEERQRGNFPDRFSGHQFPNYSSELNVNALLLGDSALYLCASSSGSGEQFFGPGTRLTVL.

This chain links TRBV29-1 with TRBJ2-1; 9 bases line up with TRBD1. There are 16 residues in the CDR3. V dropped 0 bases and J dropped 2; count of bases not matched to a gene: 5. Germline V gives CDR1 SQVTM, CDR2 ANQGSEA. CDR3 loop: CSVEDPDRGAYNEQFF. In nucleotides, the CDR3 is TGCAGCGTTGAAGACCCGGACAGGGGAGCCTACAATGAGCAGTTCTTC.

This clonotype came up many times. The chain combines TRBV5-4 with TRBJ2-7; 14 bases line up with TRBD2. With 4 bases clipped from V and 7 bases from J, the junction kept 10 bases outside the gene matches. CDR1 is SGHNT and CDR2 is YYREEE in the germline V gene (reference sequence). This CDR3 contains 16 residues. The CDR3 here is CASSSGTSGSRGEQYF. CDR3 DNA sequence: TGTGCCAGCAGCAGCGGGACTAGCGGGAGTAGAGGAGAGCAGTACTTC.

This clonotype has just one count. This could be a read error, since a much larger clone is one nucleotide away. In this CDR3 the conserved last residue, phenylalanine or tryptophan, is missing, so a read error is likely. The V and J genes are TRBV5-4 and TRBJ1-2; no clear D gene. The length of the CDR3 is 13 residues. The germline CDR1 and CDR2 sequences are SGHNT and YYREEE (reference sequence). Trimming removed 0 bases at V and 4 bases at J, with 7 bases between. The CDR3 sequence is CASSLGTAYGYTL. CDR3 nucleotides: TGTGCCAGCAGCTTGGGGACGGCCTATGGCTACACCTTA.

This chain joins TRBV6-1 and TRBJ1-2; no clear D. The CDR3 runs to 11 residues. V was trimmed by 6 bases and J by 1 base, leaving 3 bases between them. Germline V lookup: CDR1 MNHNS, CDR2 SASEGT. The CDR3 sequence: CASRVNYGYTF. The DNA for the CDR3 is TGTGCCAGCAGAGTTAACTATGGCTACACCTTC.

Of note for this clonotype: The conserved final phenylalanine or tryptophan is absent from the CDR3, which likely points to a read error. The limits of the CDR3 on the DNA are not certain, so only TCRdb's listed CDR3 is given. The rearrangement links TRBV6-5 to TRBJ1-5. The CDR3 is 13 amino acids long, termini counted. The germline CDR1 and CDR2 sequences are MNHEY and SVGAGI. The CDR3 loop is CASSYTGNQPRHL.

This clonotype was detected ten times or more. The rearrangement uses TRBV5-1 and TRBJ2-5, with 10 nucleotides matching TRBD1. The CDR3 is 16 residues long. With V trimmed by 4 bases and J by 5 bases, 11 bases remained unmatched. Germline CDR1 is SGHRS and CDR2 is YFSETQ. The CDR3 DNA is TGCGCCAGCAGCAGGCAGGCGGGACAGGGGATGGAGACCCAGTACTTC. Amino acid sequence: CASSRQAGQGMETQYF.

This clonotype has a single count. The gene calls are TRBV20-1 and TRBJ1-1; D remains unclear. The CDR3 covers 17 residues. V lost 8 bases and J lost 3, with 28 bases in between. Germline CDR1 and CDR2: DFQATT and SNEGSKA (reference sequence). The CDR3 region is CSLLDVSGNSGDTEAFF. CDR3 DNA sequence: TGCAGTCTGCTAGATGTGAGCGGGAACTCTGGGGACACTGAAGCTTTCTTT.

This clonotype showed up just once. One end of the junction is discordant with germline, which a read error may explain. The V and J genes are TRBV11-2 and TRBJ2-1; D is possibly TRBD2 (5 bases). This CDR3 contains 14 residues. Per the germline V gene, CDR1 is SGHAT and CDR2 is FQNNGV. CDR3 amino acids: CACSLSGVYNEQFF. As DNA, the CDR3 is TGTGCCTGCAGCTTGAGCGGAGTTTACAATGAGCAGTTCTTC.